Listed below are T cell receptor beta chains from one sample, sequenced in a study of blood T cell repertoires in COVID-19. Produced via immunoSEQ multiplex PCR; TCRdb's table is partial and in-frame only. The sample records about 170,000 clones, 84% being singletons. Sequencing was done on a sample of peripheral blood. The receptor set was obtained from a woman older than 75 with COVID-19, enrolled during active disease. Each CDR3 is given with its conserved first and last residue. A D gene is named only where the DNA matches it firmly. Rows give clone size only sometimes, using once, few, many, or a class for an expanded clone.

d_gene	abundance	v_gene	j_gene	CDR3aa	CDR3nt
.	once	TRBV6-5	TRBJ1-2	CASSLSSDGGYTF	TGTGCCAGCAGTCTGAGTAGCGATGGCGGCTACACCTTC
.	.	TRBV19	TRBJ2-2	CASSMTWELFF	TGTGCCAGTAGTATGACTTGGGAGCTGTTTTTT
TRBD2	.	TRBV2	TRBJ2-1	CASSGYTGGRWNEQFF	TGTGCCAGCAGTGGATACACGGGGGGAAGGTGGAATGAGCAGTTCTTC
TRBD1	.	TRBV5-1	TRBJ2-5	CASSLAGTGFGETQYF	TGCGCCAGCAGCTTGGCCGGGACAGGGTTTGGGGAGACCCAGTACTTC
TRBD1	.	TRBV6-5	TRBJ1-1	CASSYSSQGEVRAFF	TGTGCCAGCAGTTACTCGTCACAGGGGGAGGTTAGAGCTTTCTTT
TRBD1	once	TRBV18	TRBJ2-3	CASSPPSSGGFSDTQYF	TGTGCCAGCTCACCACCGTCCTCAGGGGGCTTTTCAGATACGCAGTATTTT
TRBD2	.	TRBV18	TRBJ2-7	CASSPAAGVLGEQYF	TGTGCCAGCTCACCCGCAGCGGGGGTCCTGGGGGAGCAGTACTTC
TRBD1	once	TRBV18	TRBJ1-2	CASSPWGQVYGYTF	TGTGCCAGCTCACCGTGGGGACAGGTATATGGCTACACCTTC
TRBD1	.	TRBV23-1	TRBJ2-7	CASSQPGTGVEQYF	TGCGCCAGCAGTCAGCCCGGGACAGGGGTCGAGCAGTACTTC
.	.	TRBV6-1	TRBJ1-1	CASSETRVTEAFF	TGTGCCAGCAGTGAAACTCGCGTAACTGAAGCTTTCTTT
.	.	TRBV5-4	TRBJ2-5	CASSSGQGRETQYF	TGTGCCAGCAGCAGCGGGCAGGGAAGAGAGACCCAGTACTTC
.	.	TRBV27	TRBJ2-1	CASSLWYSREQFF	TGTGCCAGCAGTTTATGGTATAGTCGTGAGCAGTTCTTC
.	few	TRBV5-4	TRBJ1-5	CASSSVGQPQHF	TGTGCCAGCAGCTCTGTTGGCCAGCCCCAGCATTTT
.	.	TRBV15	TRBJ1-4	CATSRESLATNEKLFF	TGTGCCACCAGCAGAGAGAGCCTTGCAACTAATGAAAAACTGTTTTTT
TRBD2	.	TRBV7-2	TRBJ2-5	CASSLGLAGRETQYF	TGTGCCAGCAGCTTAGGACTAGCGGGACGGGAGACCCAGTACTTC
TRBD2	.	TRBV27	TRBJ2-7	CASSLYGREVEQYF	TGTGCCAGCAGCCTATACGGGAGGGAGGTCGAGCAGTACTTC
TRBD1	.	TRBV5-1	TRBJ2-7	CASSTVHRGDSYEQYF	TGCGCCAGCAGCACCGTACACAGGGGAGACTCCTACGAGCAGTACTTC
.	once	TRBV6-2/TRBV6-3	TRBJ1-5	CASSTVVSNQPQHF	TGTGCCAGCAGTACGGTGGTGAGCAATCAGCCCCAGCATTTT
TRBD1	.	TRBV18	TRBJ2-1	CASSRTGADNEQFF	TGTGCCAGCTCGCGGACAGGGGCTGACAATGAGCAGTTCTTC
.	.	TRBV4-1	TRBJ2-5	CASSQDGVWASRWRKTQYF	TGCGCCAGCAGCCAAGACGGGGTCTGGGCTAGCAGGTGGAGAAAGACCCAGTACTTC
TRBD1	few	TRBV27	TRBJ1-2	CASRRTGLDYGYTF	TGTGCCAGCAGAAGGACAGGGTTAGACTATGGCTACACCTTC
TRBD1	.	TRBV7-2	TRBJ1-4	CASSPGTGELEKLFF	TGTGCCAGCAGCCCCGGGACAGGGGAACTTGAAAAACTGTTTTTT
.	few	TRBV19	TRBJ1-4	CASSRGTNEKLFF	TGTGCCAGTAGCCGGGGGACTAATGAAAAACTGTTTTTT
.	.	TRBV4-3	TRBJ2-3	CASSQYGRASTDTQYF	TGCGCCAGCAGCCAGTATGGGCGGGCAAGCACAGATACGCAGTATTTT
.	.	TRBV5-1	TRBJ2-7	CASSGGSYEQYF	TGCGCCAGCAGCGGCGGATCCTACGAGCAGTACTTC
.	.	TRBV7-2	TRBJ1-6	CASSLIGGLWNSPLHF	TGTGCCAGCAGTTTAATAGGGGGTCTCTGGAATTCACCCCTCCACTTT
TRBD1	.	TRBV19	TRBJ2-1	CASKPHGQVLSYNEQFF	TGTGCCAGTAAACCCCACGGACAGGTCCTTTCCTACAATGAGCAGTTCTTC
TRBD1	few	TRBV28	TRBJ1-1	CASRGQLNTEAFF	TGTGCCAGCAGGGGACAGTTAAACACTGAAGCTTTCTTT
TRBD2	.	TRBV6-5	TRBJ2-1	CASSYDGGTSGNEQFF	TGTGCCAGCAGTTACGATGGGGGGACTAGCGGCAATGAGCAGTTCTTC
TRBD1	.	TRBV3-1/TRBV3-2	TRBJ1-6	CASSQDHRGGLSSYNSPLHF	TGTGCCAGCAGCCAAGATCACAGGGGGGGACTTAGCTCCTATAATTCACCCCTCCACTTT
.	.	TRBV27	TRBJ1-1	CASSLSPENTEAFF	TGTGCCAGCAGTTTGTCCCCAGAGAACACTGAAGCTTTCTTT
TRBD2	.	TRBV4-1	TRBJ2-5	CASSQALGGGEETQYF	TGCGCCAGCAGCCAAGCGCTCGGTGGGGGGGAAGAGACCCAGTACTTC
.	.	TRBV28	TRBJ2-3	CASAPGGTDTQYF	TGTGCCAGCGCCCCTGGGGGGACAGATACGCAGTATTTT
.	.	TRBV2	TRBJ2-5	CASMRRFRGPETQYF	TGTGCCAGCATGCGGCGGTTTAGGGGCCCAGAGACCCAGTACTTC
.	.	TRBV2	TRBJ2-7	CASSPKRERSYEQYF	TGTGCCAGCAGCCCTAAACGGGAGAGGTCCTACGAGCAGTACTTC
.	.	TRBV29-1	TRBJ1-4	CSVLSGVGEKLFF	TGCAGCGTTCTGTCCGGGGTTGGTGAAAAACTGTTTTTT
.	.	TRBV4-1	TRBJ2-5	CASSQDGQPARYETQYF	TGCGCCAGCAGCCAAGATGGACAGCCGGCGCGATATGAGACCCAGTACTTC
.	.	TRBV6-2/TRBV6-3	TRBJ2-3	CASSYSAGDTDTQYF	TGTGCCAGCAGTTACTCGGCAGGGGACACAGATACGCAGTATTTT
.	once	TRBV9	TRBJ2-5	CASSATGTPGVTQYF	TGTGCCAGCAGCGCCACGGGCACTCCGGGGGTGACCCAGTACTTC
TRBD2	.	TRBV5-4	TRBJ2-5	CASRGLAGGRETQYF	TGTGCCAGCAGGGGACTAGCGGGAGGTCGGGAGACCCAGTACTTC
TRBD1	.	TRBV27	TRBJ2-7	CASSPIEGTDPYEQYF	TGTGCCAGCTCTCCGATCGAGGGGACAGACCCCTACGAGCAGTACTTC
TRBD2	.	TRBV25-1	TRBJ2-3	CASTVNSPAGGTDTQYF	TGTGCCAGCACCGTGAATTCCCCAGCGGGAGGTACAGATACGCAGTATTTT
.	.	TRBV18	TRBJ1-1	CASSPPGAAQAEAFF	TGTGCCAGCTCACCACCGGGCGCCGCGCAGGCTGAAGCTTTCTTT
TRBD1	.	TRBV7-3	TRBJ1-6	CASSLAPGQGNSPLHF	TGTGCCAGCAGCTTGGCACCGGGACAGGGAAATTCACCCCTCCACTTT
.	.	TRBV16	TRBJ1-2	CASSLTPRGNGYTF	TGTGCCAGCAGTTTGACTCCTCGAGGGAATGGCTACACCTTC
TRBD2	.	TRBV9	TRBJ2-7	CASSGGGLYEQYF	TGTGCCAGCAGCGGGGGAGGGCTCTACGAGCAGTACTTC
.	.	TRBV27	TRBJ2-3	CASRDTNTDTQYF	TGTGCCAGCAGGGACACTAACACAGATACGCAGTATTTT
TRBD1	.	TRBV6-1	TRBJ2-2	CASETGGDTGELFF	TGTGCCAGTGAGACAGGGGGGGACACCGGGGAGCTGTTTTTT
TRBD2	.	TRBV6-1	TRBJ2-7	CASSEAGGPYEQYF	TGTGCCAGCAGTGAGGCGGGGGGCCCCTACGAGCAGTACTTC
.	.	TRBV5-8	TRBJ2-3	CASSRDSTDTQYF	TGTGCCAGCAGTAGAGATTCGACAGATACGCAGTATTTT
TRBD2	.	TRBV4-3	TRBJ2-2	CASSQDRPSGTGELFF	TGCGCCAGCAGTCAAGATCGGCCTAGCGGCACCGGGGAGCTGTTTTTT
.	.	TRBV6-4	TRBJ1-3	CASSDCEFCSGNTIYF	TGTGCCAGCAGTGACTGCGAGTTCTGCTCTGGAAACACCATATATTTT
TRBD1	.	TRBV9	TRBJ2-1	CASSRTGVPYNEQFF	TGTGCCAGCAGCCGGACAGGGGTCCCCTACAATGAGCAGTTCTTC